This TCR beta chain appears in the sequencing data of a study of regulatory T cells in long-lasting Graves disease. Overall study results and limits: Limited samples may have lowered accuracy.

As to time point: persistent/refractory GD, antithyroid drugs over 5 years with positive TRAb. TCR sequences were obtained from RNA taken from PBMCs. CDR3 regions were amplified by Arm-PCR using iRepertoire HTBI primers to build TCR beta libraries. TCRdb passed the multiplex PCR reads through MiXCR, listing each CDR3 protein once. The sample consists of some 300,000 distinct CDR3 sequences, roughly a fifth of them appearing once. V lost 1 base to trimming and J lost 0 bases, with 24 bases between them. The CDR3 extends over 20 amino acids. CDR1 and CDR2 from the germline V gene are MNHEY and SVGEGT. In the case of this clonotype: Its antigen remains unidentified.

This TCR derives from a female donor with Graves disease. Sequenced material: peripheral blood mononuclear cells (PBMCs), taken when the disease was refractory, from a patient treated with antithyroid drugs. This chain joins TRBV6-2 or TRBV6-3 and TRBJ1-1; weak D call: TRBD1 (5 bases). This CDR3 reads CASSYWIGGGPSRLNTEAFF. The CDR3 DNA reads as TGTGCCAGCAGTTACTGGATTGGGGGGGGACCGAGTAGATTGAACACTGAAGCTTTCTTT.